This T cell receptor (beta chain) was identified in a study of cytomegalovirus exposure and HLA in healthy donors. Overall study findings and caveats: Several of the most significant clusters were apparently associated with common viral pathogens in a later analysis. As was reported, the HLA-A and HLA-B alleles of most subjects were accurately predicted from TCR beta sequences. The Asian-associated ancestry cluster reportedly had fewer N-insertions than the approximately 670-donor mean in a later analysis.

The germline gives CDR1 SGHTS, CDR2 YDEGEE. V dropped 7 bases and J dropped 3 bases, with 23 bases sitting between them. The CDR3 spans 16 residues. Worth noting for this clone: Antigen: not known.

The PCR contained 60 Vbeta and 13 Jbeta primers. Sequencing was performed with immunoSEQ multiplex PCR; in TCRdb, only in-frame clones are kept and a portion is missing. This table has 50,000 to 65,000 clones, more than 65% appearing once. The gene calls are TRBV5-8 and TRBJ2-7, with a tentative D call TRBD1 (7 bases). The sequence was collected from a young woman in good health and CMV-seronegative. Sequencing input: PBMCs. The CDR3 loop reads CASRPRTGLGSYEQYF. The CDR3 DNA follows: TGTGCCAGCCGACCCAGGACAGGCCTCGGGAGCTACGAGCAGTACTTC.